This T cell receptor (beta chain) was identified during a study of blood T cell repertoires in COVID-19. About the study: COVID-19 samples, acute and convalescent, were from the United States, Italy and Spain.

Per the original methods: Using reference gene primer amplification, nucleated cell counts were estimated. TCRdb keeps only in-frame clones here, not all; method: immunoSEQ multiplex PCR. That table supplies the V and J calls and clone size; D and trimming were determined from the DNA. The table has fewer than 350,000 clones, roughly 85% seen once. CDR3 length: 14 amino acids. Germline V gene sequence: CDR1 MNHEY, CDR2 SVGAGI. V lost 5 bases and J 4 bases, leaving 12 bases between the germline ends. Participants were aged about 18 to 100 years from more than 20 US areas. Someone with COVID-19 had been met by exposed participants within 2 weeks before study entry.

Sequencing used PBMCs or T cells enriched from blood (not recorded which). J is TRBJ1-3 and V is TRBV6-5; perhaps TRBD1 as D (6 bases). The clonotype comes from a woman aged 25 to 39 who had been exposed to COVID-19. The CDR3 loop reads CASSKGDTGNTIYF. The DNA of the CDR3 is TGTGCCAGCAGTAAGGGGGATACAGGAAACACCATATATTTT.